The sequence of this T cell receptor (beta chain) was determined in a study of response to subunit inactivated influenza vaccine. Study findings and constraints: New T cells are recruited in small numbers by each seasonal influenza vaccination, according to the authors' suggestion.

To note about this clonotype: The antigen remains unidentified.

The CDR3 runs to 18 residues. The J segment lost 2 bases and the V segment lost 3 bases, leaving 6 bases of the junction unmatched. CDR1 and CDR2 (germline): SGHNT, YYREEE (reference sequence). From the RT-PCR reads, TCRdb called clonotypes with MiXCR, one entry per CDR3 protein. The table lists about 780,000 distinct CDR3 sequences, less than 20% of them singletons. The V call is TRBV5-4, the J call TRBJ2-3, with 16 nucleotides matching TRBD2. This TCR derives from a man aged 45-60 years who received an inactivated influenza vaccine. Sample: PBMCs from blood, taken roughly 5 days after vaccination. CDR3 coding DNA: TGTGCCAGCAGCTCGGGACTAGCGGGAGGGGCCCACACAGATACGCAGTATTTT. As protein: CASSSGLAGGAHTDTQYF.